This T cell receptor (beta chain) came from a study of early T cells in non-severe SARS-CoV-2 infection. Ten or more counts support this clonotype. Individual cDNA molecules received unique molecular identifiers during library preparation. MiXCR, run by TCRdb on the 5' RACE reads, gives a single entry per CDR3 protein. This sample carries some 40,000 distinct CDR3 sequences, under 5% of them seen once, and the ten largest clones take roughly 10%. Germline CDR1 DFQATT, CDR2 SNEGSKA (reference sequence). The CDR3 covers 18 residues. V was shortened by 3 bases and J by 0 bases, with 21 bases between the two germline ends.

The sequenced sample was whole blood. This clonotype was obtained from an adult who was a healthcare worker with PCR-confirmed SARS-CoV-2 infection or an uninfected control (not recorded which). The gene calls are TRBV20-1 and TRBJ2-1; tentative D call: TRBD2 (5 bases). CDR3 in amino acids: CSARGHHRTASSYNEQFF. The CDR3 DNA sequence: TGCAGTGCTAGGGGCCACCATAGGACTGCTAGCTCCTACAATGAGCAGTTCTTC.